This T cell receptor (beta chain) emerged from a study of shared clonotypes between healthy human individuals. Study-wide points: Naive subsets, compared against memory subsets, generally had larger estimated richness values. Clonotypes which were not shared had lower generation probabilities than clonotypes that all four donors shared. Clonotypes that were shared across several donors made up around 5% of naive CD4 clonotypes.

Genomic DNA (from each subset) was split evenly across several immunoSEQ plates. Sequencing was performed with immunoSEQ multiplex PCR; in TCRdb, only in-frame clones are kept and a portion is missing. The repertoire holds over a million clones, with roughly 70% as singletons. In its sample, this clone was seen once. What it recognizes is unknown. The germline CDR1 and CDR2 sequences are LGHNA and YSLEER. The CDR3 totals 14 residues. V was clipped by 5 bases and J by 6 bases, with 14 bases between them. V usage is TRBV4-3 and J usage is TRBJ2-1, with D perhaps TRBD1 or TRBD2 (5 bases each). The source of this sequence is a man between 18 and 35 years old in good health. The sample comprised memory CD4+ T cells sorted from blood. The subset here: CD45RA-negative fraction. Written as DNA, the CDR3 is TGCGCCAGCAGCGCGAGGGGAATCTCCAATGAGCAGTTCTTC. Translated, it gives CASSARGISNEQFF.